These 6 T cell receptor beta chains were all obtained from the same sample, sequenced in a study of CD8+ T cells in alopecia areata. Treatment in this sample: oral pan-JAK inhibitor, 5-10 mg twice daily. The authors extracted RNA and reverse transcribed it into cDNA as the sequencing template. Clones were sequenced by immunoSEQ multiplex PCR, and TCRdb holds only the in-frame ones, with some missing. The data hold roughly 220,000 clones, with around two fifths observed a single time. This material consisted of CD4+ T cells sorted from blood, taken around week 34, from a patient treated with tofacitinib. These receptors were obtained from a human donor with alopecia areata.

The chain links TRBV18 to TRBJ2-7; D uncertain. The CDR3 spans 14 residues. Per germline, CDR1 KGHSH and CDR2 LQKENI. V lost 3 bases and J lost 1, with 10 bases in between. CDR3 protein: CASSPGRNSYEQYF. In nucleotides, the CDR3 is TGTGCCAGCTCACCCGGCAGGAATTCCTACGAGCAGTACTTC.

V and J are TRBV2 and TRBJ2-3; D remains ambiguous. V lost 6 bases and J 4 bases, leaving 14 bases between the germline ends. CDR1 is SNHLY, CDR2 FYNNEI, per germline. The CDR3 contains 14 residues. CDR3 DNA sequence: TGTGCCAGCAGCCCGGACCCACCCGCAGATACGCAGTATTTT. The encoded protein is CASSPDPPADTQYF.

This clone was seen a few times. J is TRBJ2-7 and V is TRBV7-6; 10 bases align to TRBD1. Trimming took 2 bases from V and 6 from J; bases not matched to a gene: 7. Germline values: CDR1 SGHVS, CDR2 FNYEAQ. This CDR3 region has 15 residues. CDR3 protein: CASSLIGTGAGEQYF. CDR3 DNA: TGTGCCAGCAGCTTAATTGGGACAGGGGCCGGCGAGCAGTACTTC.

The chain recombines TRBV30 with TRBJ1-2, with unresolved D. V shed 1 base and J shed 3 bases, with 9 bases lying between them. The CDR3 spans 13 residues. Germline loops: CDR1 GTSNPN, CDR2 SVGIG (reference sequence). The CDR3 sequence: CAWSGGSDYGYTF. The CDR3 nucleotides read TGTGCCTGGAGTGGAGGGTCGGACTATGGCTACACCTTC.

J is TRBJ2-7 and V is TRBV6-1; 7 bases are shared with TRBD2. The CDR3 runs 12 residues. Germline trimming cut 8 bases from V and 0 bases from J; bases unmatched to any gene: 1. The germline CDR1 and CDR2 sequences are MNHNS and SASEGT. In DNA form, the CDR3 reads TGTGCCAGCCGGGACTACTCCTACGAGCAGTACTTC. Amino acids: CASRDYSYEQYF.

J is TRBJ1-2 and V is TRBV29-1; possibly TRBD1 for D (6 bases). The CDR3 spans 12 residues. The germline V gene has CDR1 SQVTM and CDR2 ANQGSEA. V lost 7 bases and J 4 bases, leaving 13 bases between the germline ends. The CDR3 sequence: CSAGGQIYGYTF. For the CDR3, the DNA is TGCAGCGCTGGAGGACAGATCTATGGCTACACCTTC.